Shown below are 10 T cell receptor beta chains from a single sample sequenced in a study of blood T cell repertoires in COVID-19. Some clones are missing from TCRdb's copy, which holds only in-frame ones; the method was immunoSEQ multiplex PCR. The sample yields some 340,000 clones, roughly 90% seen once. What was sequenced was PBMCs or T cells enriched from blood (not recorded which). These receptors came from a woman aged 30 to 39 who had been exposed to COVID-19.

The J gene is TRBJ2-3, the V gene TRBV3-1 (or the pseudogene TRBV3-2); weak D call: TRBD2 (7 bases). The CDR3 runs to 15 residues. Trimming removed 1 base at V and 1 base at J, with 9 bases between. The germline V gene encodes CDR1 LGHDT and CDR2 YNNKEL (reference sequence). CDR3 bases: TGTGCCAGCAGCCAAGCGGGGGGCGGCACAGATACGCAGTATTTT. Its translation is CASSQAGGGTDTQYF.

The CDR3 nucleotides read TGTGCCAGCAGCTTGGGACAACTCTCCTACAATGAGCAGTTCTTC. Its translation is CASSLGQLSYNEQFF. The chain employs TRBV7-8 and TRBJ2-1; D is perhaps TRBD1 (6 bases). The CDR3 contains 15 residues. V lost 3 bases to trimming and J lost 0 bases, with 9 bases between them. Germline V gene lookup returns CDR1 SGHVS and CDR2 FQNEAQ.

This rearrangement joins TRBV4-1 to TRBJ2-7, with TRBD2 matching 11 bases. There are 16 residues in the CDR3. Trimming removed 2 bases from V and 3 bases from J; junction bases left unmatched: 6. Germline lookup yields CDR1 MGHRA and CDR2 YSYEKL. This chain's CDR3 is CASSQPLAGGSYEQYF. For the CDR3, the DNA is TGCGCCAGCAGCCAACCTCTAGCGGGGGGAAGCTACGAGCAGTACTTC.

The gene calls are TRBV7-2 and TRBJ1-4, with 8 bases that match TRBD1. The CDR3 has 18 amino acids. V shed 5 bases and J 0 bases; nucleotides not matched to a gene: 11. CDR1 is SGHTA, CDR2 FQGNSA, per germline. The CDR3 nucleotides read TGTGCCAGCAGCCCTCAGGGGGCGCGGGGATCAACTAATGAAAAACTGTTTTTT. Residues: CASSPQGARGSTNEKLFF.

The CDR3 spells CASSLSGTSGGAPRADTQYF. CDR3 bases: TGTGCCAGCAGCTTAAGTGGGACTAGCGGGGGGGCCCCTAGGGCAGATACGCAGTATTTT. The rearrangement joins TRBV7-3 to TRBJ2-3, with TRBD2 matching over 16 bases. Germline CDR1 reads SGHTA; CDR2 reads FQGTGA. The V segment lost 1 base and the J segment 4 bases; nucleotides outside the gene matches: 11. The CDR3 covers 20 residues.

The CDR3 DNA sequence: TGTGCCAGCACCTCGGGACAGAGAGAAAAACTGTTTTTT. Translation: CASTSGQREKLFF. V gene TRBV12-3 or TRBV12-4 combines with J gene TRBJ1-4; TRBD1 agrees at 7 bases. V lost 7 bases to trimming and J lost 8 bases; unmatched junction nucleotides: 7. The length of the CDR3 is 13 residues.

V usage is TRBV18 and J usage is TRBJ1-6; 7 bases agree with TRBD1. Germline CDR1 KGHSH, CDR2 LQKENI. After removal of 1 base from V and 4 bases from J, the junction contained 7 bases not matched to a gene. The CDR3 contains 17 residues. CDR3 residues: CASSPRYPGQYNSPLHF. The CDR3 nucleotides read TGTGCCAGCTCACCACGATACCCGGGACAGTATAATTCACCCCTCCACTTT.

This chain connects TRBV3-1 (or the pseudogene TRBV3-2) to TRBJ1-1, with D maybe TRBD1 (5 bases). V was shortened by 2 bases and J by 7 bases, with 11 bases between the two germline ends. Germline CDR1 is LGHDT and CDR2 is YNNKEL (reference sequence). The CDR3 runs to 13 residues. The CDR3 reads CASSQWGDDEAFF. The CDR3 DNA follows: TGTGCCAGCAGCCAATGGGGGGATGATGAAGCTTTCTTT.

This chain connects TRBV12-3 or TRBV12-4 to TRBJ1-3; D uncertain. V gave up 6 bases and J gave up 4 bases, with 10 bases separating them. CDR3 length equals 13 residues. CDR3 DNA: TGTGCCAGCAGCGAGCTCTGGGGAAACACCATATATTTT. Protein sequence: CASSELWGNTIYF.

The chain employs TRBV5-1 and TRBJ1-1; 8 bases fit TRBD1. Germline-derived CDR1 and CDR2 are SGHRS and YFSETQ. Trimming took 2 bases from V and 0 from J; bases not matched to a gene: 3. This CDR3 comprises 15 residues. In DNA, the CDR3 is TGCGCCAGCAGCTTCACAGGGGGATTGAACACTGAAGCTTTCTTT. It encodes CASSFTGGLNTEAFF. Full variable domain (missing parts from reference TRBV5-1 and TRBJ1-1): KAGVTQTPRYLIKTRGQQVTLSCSPISGHRSVSWYQQTPGQGLQFLFEYFSETQRNKGNFPGRFSGRQFSNSRSEMNVSTLELGDSALYLCASSFTGGLNTEAFFGQGTRLTVV.